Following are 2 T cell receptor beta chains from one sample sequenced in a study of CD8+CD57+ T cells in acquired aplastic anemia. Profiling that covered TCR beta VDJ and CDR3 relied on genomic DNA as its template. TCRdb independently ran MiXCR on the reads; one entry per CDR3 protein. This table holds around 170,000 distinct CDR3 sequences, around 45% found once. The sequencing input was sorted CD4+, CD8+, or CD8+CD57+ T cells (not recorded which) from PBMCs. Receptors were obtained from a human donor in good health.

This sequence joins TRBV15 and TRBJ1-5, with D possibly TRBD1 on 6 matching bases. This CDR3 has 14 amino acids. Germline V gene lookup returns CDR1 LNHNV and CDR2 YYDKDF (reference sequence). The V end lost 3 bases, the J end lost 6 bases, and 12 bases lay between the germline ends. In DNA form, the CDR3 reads TGTGCCACCAGCAGGGACAGCGGAACTCAGCCCCAGCATTTT. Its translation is CATSRDSGTQPQHF.

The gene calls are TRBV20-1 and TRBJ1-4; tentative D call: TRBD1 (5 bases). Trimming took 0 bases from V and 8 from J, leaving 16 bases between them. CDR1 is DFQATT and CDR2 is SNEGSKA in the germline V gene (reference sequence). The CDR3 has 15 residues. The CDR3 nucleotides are TGCAGTGCTAGAGATATGAGGTCCGGGGGGGAAAAACTGTTTTTT. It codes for CSARDMRSGGEKLFF.